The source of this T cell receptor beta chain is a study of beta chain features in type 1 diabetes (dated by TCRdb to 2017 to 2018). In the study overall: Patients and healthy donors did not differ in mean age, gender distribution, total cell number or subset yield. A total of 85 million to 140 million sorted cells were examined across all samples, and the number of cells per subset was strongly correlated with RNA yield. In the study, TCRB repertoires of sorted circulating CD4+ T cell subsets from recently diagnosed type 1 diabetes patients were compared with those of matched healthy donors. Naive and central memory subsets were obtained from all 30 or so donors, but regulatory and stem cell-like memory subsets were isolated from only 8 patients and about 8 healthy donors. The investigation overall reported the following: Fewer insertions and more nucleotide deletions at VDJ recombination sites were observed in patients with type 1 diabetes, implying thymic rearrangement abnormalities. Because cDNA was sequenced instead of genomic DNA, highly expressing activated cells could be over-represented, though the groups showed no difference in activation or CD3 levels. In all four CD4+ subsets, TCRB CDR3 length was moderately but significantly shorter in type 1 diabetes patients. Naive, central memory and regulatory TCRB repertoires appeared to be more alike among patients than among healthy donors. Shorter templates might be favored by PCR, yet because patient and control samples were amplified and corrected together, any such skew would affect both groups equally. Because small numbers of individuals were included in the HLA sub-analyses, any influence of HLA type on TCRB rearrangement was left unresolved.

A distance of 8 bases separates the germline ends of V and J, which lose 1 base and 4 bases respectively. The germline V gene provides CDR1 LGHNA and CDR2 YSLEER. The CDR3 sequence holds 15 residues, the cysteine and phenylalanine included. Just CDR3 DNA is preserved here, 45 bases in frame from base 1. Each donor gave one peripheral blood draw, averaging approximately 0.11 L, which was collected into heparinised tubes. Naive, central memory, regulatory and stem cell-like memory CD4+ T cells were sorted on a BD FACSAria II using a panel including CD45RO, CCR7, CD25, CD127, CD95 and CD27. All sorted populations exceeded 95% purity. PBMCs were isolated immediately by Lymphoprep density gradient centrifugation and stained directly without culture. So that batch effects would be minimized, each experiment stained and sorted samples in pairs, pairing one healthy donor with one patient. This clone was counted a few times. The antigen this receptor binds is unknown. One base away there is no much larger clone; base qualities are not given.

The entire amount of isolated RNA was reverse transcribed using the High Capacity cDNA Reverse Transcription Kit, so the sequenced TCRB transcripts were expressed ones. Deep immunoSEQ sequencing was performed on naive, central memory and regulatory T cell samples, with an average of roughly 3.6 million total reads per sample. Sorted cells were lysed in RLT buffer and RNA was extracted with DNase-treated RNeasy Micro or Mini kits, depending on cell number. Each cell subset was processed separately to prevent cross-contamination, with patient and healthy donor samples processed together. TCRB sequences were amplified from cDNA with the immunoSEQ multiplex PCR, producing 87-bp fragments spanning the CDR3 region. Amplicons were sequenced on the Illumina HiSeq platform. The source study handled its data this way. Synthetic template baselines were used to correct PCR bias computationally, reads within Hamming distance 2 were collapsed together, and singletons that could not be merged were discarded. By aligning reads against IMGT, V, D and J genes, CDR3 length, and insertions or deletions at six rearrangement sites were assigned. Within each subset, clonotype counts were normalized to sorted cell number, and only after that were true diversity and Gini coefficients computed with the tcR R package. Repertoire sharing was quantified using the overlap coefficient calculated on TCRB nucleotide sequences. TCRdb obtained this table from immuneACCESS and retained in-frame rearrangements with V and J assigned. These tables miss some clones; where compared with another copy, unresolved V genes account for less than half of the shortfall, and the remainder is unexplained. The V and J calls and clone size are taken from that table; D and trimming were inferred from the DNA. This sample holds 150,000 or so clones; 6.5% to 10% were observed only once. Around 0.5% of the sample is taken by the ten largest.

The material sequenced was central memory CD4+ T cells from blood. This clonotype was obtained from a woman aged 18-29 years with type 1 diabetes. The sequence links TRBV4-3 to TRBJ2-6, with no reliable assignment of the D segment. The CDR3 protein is CASSQVFRGANVLTF. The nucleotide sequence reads TGCGCCAGCAGCCAAGTTTTCCGGGGGGCCAACGTCCTGACTTTC.